This entry concerns a single T cell receptor beta chain. This clone was detected a few times. Its antigen remains unidentified. It has no much larger one-base neighbor in the sample; base qualities were not kept. The CDR3 regions of human TCRbeta chains were analyzed by immunosequencing. Regarding the original processing steps: Repertoire TCRs were matched against a reference library of SARS-CoV-2-specific TCRs generated with the MIRA antigen-specificity platform. Breadth meant the fraction of unique TCRs that were SARS-CoV-2-associated, whereas depth meant the fraction of total T cells that were SARS-CoV-2-associated. Using the MIRA data, each spike-specific TCR was mapped to the spike region that the TCR reacts to and placed in a CD4 or CD8 class. Log10-transformed breadth and depth values were compared by one-way ANOVA with Sidak's multiple comparisons tests. TCRdb re-hosts the immuneACCESS table, in-frame sequences only. Its copies lack some clones; in the studies checked, an unresolved V gene accounts for under half of them, and the cause for the rest is not known. The V and J calls and clone size were taken over from that table, and D and trimming were inferred from the DNA. The sample table contains some 150,000 clones; only one count was recorded for over 90% of them. The ten largest make up about 1.6% of the sample.

The sample comes from a study of T cell responses to AZD1222 COVID-19 vaccine (dated by TCRdb to 2020 to 2022). For context, the study as a whole: TCR sequencing covered more than 230 trial participants: 200 to 210 given two doses of AZD1222 and 26 given two doses of MenACWY control vaccine. Trial participants were enrolled into age subgroups of 18-55, 56-69 and 70-plus years, which contained roughly 140, 27 and 60 TCR-sequenced participants, respectively.

Broader findings and caveats from the paper: Conclusions about previously exposed vaccinees were limited because only six or seven AZD1222 recipients were SARS-CoV-2 seropositive at baseline. Because no day 14 peak-response samples were available, repertoires were characterized only after the peak T cell response. CD4 TCRs associated with the vaccine covered the entire spike protein, and the dominant responses were in regions 160-218 and 743-854. Participants were mostly white British and included more females than males, and it was suggested by the authors that clonal diversity may have been underestimated. Reportedly, almost half of the unique spike-specific TCRs recognized epitopes lying outside the regions that are mutated in the B.1.351 and B.1.1.7 variants. After two AZD1222 doses, spike-specific TCR breadth and depth were significantly higher than at day 0 and than in MenACWY recipients. The 56-69-year group was small, and its depth increase did not reach significance, likely because of low power.

The time point label, read with the paper, signifies: about 28 days (+/-7) after the second vaccine dose. AZD1222 recipients whose second dose came at about 4 weeks and those whose second dose came at about 12 weeks were combined into one group, since spike-specific TCR depth and breadth did not differ between the two schedules. Samples from vaccinated people were obtained from the UK trials COV001 and COV002, which included a single-blind randomized controlled phase 2/3 trial of AZD1222 (ChAdOx1 nCoV-19) in healthy adults. For TCRbeta chain sequencing, PBMC samples were collected from trial participants at day 0 and at day 28 after the second dose. The CDR3 runs 13 amino acids, cysteine and phenylalanine included. Of the read, only the CDR3 DNA is kept; its 39 bases are in frame from base 1. CDR1 and CDR2 are read off the germline V gene as SNHLY and FYNNEI. V loses 6 bases, J loses 5 bases, and the germline ends lie 14 bases apart.

The TCR was taken from an adult who received the AZD1222 COVID-19 vaccine. The rearranged chain carries TRBV2 and TRBJ2-7, with the D gene uncertain. The sequenced sample was peripheral blood, obtained 28 days after the second AZD1222 dose. The nucleotide sequence is TGTGCCAGCAGGGGCTACCTTAAAGACGAGCAGTACTTC. Protein translation: CASRGYLKDEQYF.